These 5 T cell receptor beta chains originate from one sample sequenced in a study of T cells in Graves' hyperthyroidism and ophthalmopathy (dated by TCRdb to between 2018 and 2020). Libraries were prepared through multiplex PCR. For sequencing, an Illumina HiSeq 2000 was employed. Amplification of TCR beta CDR3 regions was carried out from RNA transcripts. The first round of RT-PCR for the TCR CDR3 was performed with the HTBI primer set and the Qiagen OneStep RT-PCR kit. TCRdb ran its own pipeline on the public reads, namely fastp trimming at Q25 and MiXCR clone calling, and kept in-frame beta chains. Records with the same CDR3 protein are collapsed into one entry carrying the most frequent genes and DNA. Recorded for this sample are 400,000 to 600,000 distinct CDR3 sequences; more than 15% of them occurred a single time. Clones ranked in the top ten supply around 28% of the sample. Sequenced material: blood. The receptors were gathered from a woman aged 25 to 45 with Graves' ophthalmopathy.

This clonotype occurred a few times. V and J are TRBV4-1 and TRBJ2-5; 12 bases map to TRBD2. Germline V gene sequence: CDR1 MGHRA, CDR2 YSYEKL. The CDR3 extends over 16 amino acids. The ends lost 0 bases at V and 5 bases at J; junction bases unmatched: 4. The CDR3 loop reads CASSQDLAGGYETQYF. CDR3 DNA sequence: TGCGCCAGCAGCCAAGATCTAGCGGGAGGGTATGAGACCCAGTACTTC.

The gene calls are TRBV6-2 or TRBV6-3 and TRBJ2-5; maybe TRBD2 (6 bases). The germline V gene encodes CDR1 MNHEY and CDR2 SVGEGT. Trimming took 8 bases from V and 3 from J, leaving 25 bases between them. This CDR3 region has 17 residues. The CDR3 DNA follows: TGTGCCAGCCTGGTTAGCGGTCTGATACGGACGGAAGAGACCCAGTACTTC. Its translation: CASLVSGLIRTEETQYF.

The rearrangement uses TRBV28 and TRBJ1-6; D ambiguous. Germline V lookup: CDR1 MDHEN, CDR2 SYDVKM. CDR3 size: 11 residues. Trimming stripped 8 bases from V and 11 bases from J, with 10 bases between. CDR3 in amino acids: CASGTGTPLHF. The CDR3 nucleotides are TGTGCCAGCGGAACCGGGACACCCCTCCACTTT. The whole variable domain, remainder taken from reference TRBV28 and TRBJ1-6, is DVKVTQSSRYLVKRTGEKVFLECVQDMDHENMFWYRQDPGLGLRLIYFSYDVKMKEKGDIPEGYSVSREKKERFSLILESASTNQTSMYLCASGTGTPLHFGNGTRLTVT.

The chain has TRBV20-1 and TRBJ2-7, with 8 bases that match TRBD1. CDR1 is DFQATT and CDR2 is SNEGSKA in the germline V gene (reference sequence). This CDR3 region has 17 residues. V trimming: 0 bases; J trimming: 1 base; junction bases outside the gene matches: 11. CDR3: CSAREKRDRLFSYEQYF. The CDR3 DNA follows: TGCAGTGCTAGAGAAAAGAGGGACAGGTTGTTTTCCTACGAGCAGTACTTC.

This clonotype was recorded at least ten times. The chain joins TRBV7-2 to TRBJ2-7; D may be TRBD2 (5 bases). Per germline, CDR1 SGHTA and CDR2 FQGNSA. There are 15 residues in the CDR3. The V end lost 6 bases, the J end lost 0 bases, and 15 bases lay between the germline ends. The DNA of the CDR3 is TGTGCCAGCAGTCCATCCTCGGGGAGCTCCTACGAGCAGTACTTC. It codes for CASSPSSGSSYEQYF.